Each of the 19 T cell receptor beta chains below was sequenced from the same sample in a study of beta chain features in type 1 diabetes. General study points: Among all four CD4+ subsets, Type 1 diabetes patients had TCRB CDR3s that were moderately but significantly shorter.

Their specific antigens are unknown. Reverse transcription of all isolated RNA meant that expressed TCRB transcripts were sequenced. Method: immunoSEQ multiplex PCR; TCRdb's copy keeps in-frame clones and lacks some. The table shows some 700,000 clones, with roughly an eighth occurring only once. The sample was naive CD4+ T cells from blood. These receptors came from a man aged 18 to 29 with type 1 diabetes.

V gene TRBV25-1 combines with J gene TRBJ2-3; weak D call: TRBD2 (7 bases). V was shortened by 3 bases and J by 6 bases, with 10 bases between the two germline ends. The germline gives CDR1 MGHDK, CDR2 SYGVNS. The CDR3 totals 13 residues. CDR3 sequence: CASSEGGADTQYF. CDR3 in DNA: TGTGCCAGCAGTGAGGGGGGGGCGGATACGCAGTATTTT.

This clone turned up a few times. The genes are TRBV30 and TRBJ1-2; D is undetermined. This CDR3 contains 12 residues. Trimming took off 2 bases at V and 8 bases at J, with 12 bases between the two ends. Germline values: CDR1 GTSNPN, CDR2 SVGIG (reference sequence). The CDR3 protein is CAWSLPPGGYTF. The CDR3 coding sequence is TGTGCCTGGAGTCTTCCCCCGGGAGGCTACACCTTC.

The genes are TRBV6-1 and TRBJ1-1; D remains ambiguous. The CDR3 totals 13 residues. CDR1 is MNHNS and CDR2 is SASEGT in the germline V gene. Trimming took off 2 bases at V and 4 bases at J, with 8 bases between the two ends. CDR3 sequence (DNA): TGTGCCAGCAGTGAATACCCGGGCACTGAAGCTTTCTTT. Amino acids: CASSEYPGTEAFF.

Only a few counts were recorded for this clone. The chain couples TRBV18 to TRBJ2-5, with D uncertain. The V gene's germline CDR1 is KGHSH and CDR2 LQKENI. V was shortened by 8 bases and J by 5 bases, with 9 bases between the two germline ends. CDR3 length: 11 amino acids. This CDR3 reads CASLSGETQYF. The DNA of the CDR3 is TGTGCCAGCCTATCAGGCGAGACCCAGTACTTC.

The V gene is TRBV13, the J gene TRBJ1-2, with TRBD1 matching over 9 bases. CDR1 is PRHDT and CDR2 is FYEKMQ in the germline V gene (reference sequence). V was clipped by 4 bases and J by 3 bases; unmatched bases: 9. This CDR3 region has 16 residues. The CDR3 DNA reads as TGTGCCAGCAGCTCATACAGGGGGCGGTTGGACTATGGCTACACCTTC. Its protein is CASSSYRGRLDYGYTF.

A few counts support this clone. J is TRBJ2-2 and V is TRBV29-1; TRBD1 is a possible D gene (6 bases). Trimming shortened V by 3 bases and J by 3 bases, and 8 bases separated the two germline ends. The length of the CDR3 is 13 residues. Germline V lookup: CDR1 SQVTM, CDR2 ANQGSEA. This CDR3 is CSVDRGYTGELFF. CDR3 nucleotides: TGCAGCGTTGACAGGGGTTACACCGGGGAGCTGTTTTTT.

The V call is TRBV30, the J call TRBJ2-1; TRBD1 is a possible D gene (6 bases). The germline gives CDR1 GTSNPN, CDR2 SVGIG (reference sequence). The CDR3 is made up of 14 amino acids. V shed 5 bases and J shed 3 bases, with 14 bases lying between them. For the CDR3, the DNA is TGTGCCTGGGAGGTGGGGACACACTACAATGAGCAGTTCTTC. Amino acid sequence: CAWEVGTHYNEQFF.

This clone appeared a few times. A read error may produce the germline difference seen at one junction end. This chain's CDR3 is CASSGWGSPLHF. The CDR3, as DNA: TGTGCCAGCAGTGGTTGGGGGTCACCCCTCCACTTT. The chain couples TRBV10-3 to TRBJ1-6, with TRBD1 as a possible D gene (5 bases). CDR1 and CDR2 from the germline V gene are ENHRY and SYGVKD. CDR3 length: 12 amino acids.

The chain is built from TRBV7-8 and TRBJ2-2; D not resolved. Germline-derived CDR1 and CDR2 are SGHVS and FQNEAQ. This CDR3 has 13 residues. Trimming pared 3 bases from V and 5 bases from J, leaving 7 bases between. The CDR3 bases are TGTGCCAGCAGCTTCCGGCAAACCGGGGAGCTGTTTTTT. Translation: CASSFRQTGELFF.

This clone turned up a few times. The chain joins TRBV7-2 to TRBJ2-1, with TRBD1 matching 7 bases. Germline V gene data show CDR1 as SGHTA and CDR2 as FQGNSA. The CDR3 consists of 11 residues. Trimming took 3 bases from V and 15 from J; bases not matched to a gene: 5. The CDR3 DNA sequence: TGTGCCAGCAGCTTCGACAGGGTTCCGTTCTTC. Translating gives CASSFDRVPFF. The whole variable domain, filled in from reference TRBV7-2 and TRBJ2-1, reads GAGVSQSPSNKVTEKGKDVELRCDPISGHTALYWYRQSLGQGLEFLIYFQGNSAPDKSGLPSDRFSAERTGGSVSTLTIQRTQQEDSAVYLCASSFDRVPFFGPGTRLTVL.

This clone was counted a few times. DNA of the CDR3: TGTGCCAGCGGCCGCGGGCAAGCTAACTATGGCTACACCTTC. This gives the protein CASGRGQANYGYTF. The chain has TRBV5-6 and TRBJ1-2; no definite D call. Germline loops: CDR1 SGHDT, CDR2 YYEEEE. The CDR3 is 14 amino acids. Trimming took off 7 bases at V and 0 bases at J, with 13 bases between the two ends. Together with reference TRBV5-6 and TRBJ1-2, the CDR3 gives the full variable domain: DAGVTQSPTHLIKTRGQQVTLRCSPKSGHDTVSWYQQALGQGPQFIFQYYEEEERQRGNFPDRFSGHQFPNYSSELNVNALLLGDSALYLCASGRGQANYGYTFGSGTRLTVV.

The chain couples TRBV30 to TRBJ1-1, with D tentatively TRBD1 (6 bases). The germline V and J ends were trimmed by 5 bases and 5 bases, with 33 bases remaining between them. The CDR3 totals 19 residues. Germline V gene lookup returns CDR1 GTSNPN and CDR2 SVGIG (reference sequence). The CDR3 sequence is CAWFGAVRGKTYLGTEAFF. The DNA for the CDR3 is TGTGCCTGGTTCGGAGCCGTCAGGGGCAAGACTTATCTGGGAACTGAAGCTTTCTTT.

This clone appeared a few times. V usage is TRBV4-1 and J usage is TRBJ2-4; 8 bases are a match to TRBD1. The CDR3 contains 17 residues. V lost 7 bases to trimming and J lost 1 base; unmatched junction nucleotides: 12. Germline V gene lookup returns CDR1 MGHRA and CDR2 YSYEKL. CDR3 amino acids: CASTVLQGAGAKNIQYF. As DNA, the CDR3 is TGCGCCAGCACCGTTTTGCAGGGGGCGGGTGCCAAAAACATTCAGTACTTC.

Only a few counts were recorded for this clone. This sample includes further DNA sequences coding for the same CDR3. The V gene is TRBV5-1, the J gene TRBJ2-3; the D is unclear. V lost 1 base to trimming and J lost 0 bases, with 0 bases between them. The CDR3 extends over 12 amino acids. Looked up from germline, CDR1 is SGHRS and CDR2 is YFSETQ. This CDR3 is CASSLSTDTQYF. CDR3 DNA: TGCGCCAGCAGCTTGAGCACAGATACGCAGTATTTT. The full variable domain, in which reference TRBV5-1 and TRBJ2-3 provide the parts outside the CDR3, is KAGVTQTPRYLIKTRGQQVTLSCSPISGHRSVSWYQQTPGQGLQFLFEYFSETQRNKGNFPGRFSGRQFSNSRSEMNVSTLELGDSALYLCASSLSTDTQYFGPGTRLTVL.

This clone turned up a few times. The same CDR3 is also encoded by other DNA sequences in this sample. J is TRBJ1-1 and V is TRBV30, with 9 bases identical to TRBD1. The junction had 1 base not matched to a gene; V was cut back by 2 bases and J by 3 bases. CDR3 length: 13 amino acids. The germline CDR1 and CDR2 sequences are GTSNPN and SVGIG (reference sequence). CDR3 nucleotides: TGTGCCTGGAGTAGACAGGGGGACACTGAAGCTTTCTTT. This translates into CAWSRQGDTEAFF.

This chain links TRBV6-1 with TRBJ2-1, with D maybe TRBD1 (6 bases). Between the trimmed V and J ends, which lost 2 bases and 2 bases, there was a span of 7 bases. The CDR3 has 14 amino acids. CDR1 and CDR2 (germline): MNHNS, SASEGT. The CDR3 spells CASSEWGPYNEQFF. In nucleotides, the CDR3 is TGTGCCAGCAGTGAATGGGGGCCCTACAATGAGCAGTTCTTC.

The CDR3 DNA follows: TGTGCCAGCAGCTACCAACGACAGTACAATGAGCAGTTCTTC. Translated: CASSYQRQYNEQFF. The gene calls are TRBV5-4 and TRBJ2-1; a weak D match, TRBD1 (5 bases). Trimming shortened V by 3 bases and J by 4 bases, and 11 bases separated the two germline ends. The germline V gene encodes CDR1 SGHNT and CDR2 YYREEE (reference sequence). This CDR3 is built from 14 residues.

The rearrangement joins TRBV19 to TRBJ2-2; 7 nucleotides match TRBD1. This CDR3 has 15 amino acids. With 1 base clipped from V and 3 bases from J, the junction kept 2 bases outside the gene matches. Germline V lookup: CDR1 LNHDA, CDR2 SQIVND (reference sequence). As DNA, the CDR3 is TGTGCCAGTAGTATAGTTGACAGGGACACCGGGGAGCTGTTTTTT. Its translation is CASSIVDRDTGELFF.

This clone was counted only a few times. V gene TRBV30 combines with J gene TRBJ1-5; no clear D gene. Trimming shortened V by 5 bases and J by 0 bases, and 5 bases separated the two germline ends. Germline V gene sequence: CDR1 GTSNPN, CDR2 SVGIG (reference sequence). The CDR3 length is 12 residues. CDR3 coding DNA: TGTGCCTGGGCTAATAGCAATCAGCCCCAGCATTTT. Translating gives CAWANSNQPQHF. Variable domain in full (rest from reference TRBV30 and TRBJ1-5): SQTIHQWPATLVQPVGSPLSLECTVEGTSNPNLYWYRQAAGRGLQLLFYSVGIGQISSEVPQNLSASRPQDRQFILSSKKLLLSDSGFYLCAWANSNQPQHFGDGTRLSIL.